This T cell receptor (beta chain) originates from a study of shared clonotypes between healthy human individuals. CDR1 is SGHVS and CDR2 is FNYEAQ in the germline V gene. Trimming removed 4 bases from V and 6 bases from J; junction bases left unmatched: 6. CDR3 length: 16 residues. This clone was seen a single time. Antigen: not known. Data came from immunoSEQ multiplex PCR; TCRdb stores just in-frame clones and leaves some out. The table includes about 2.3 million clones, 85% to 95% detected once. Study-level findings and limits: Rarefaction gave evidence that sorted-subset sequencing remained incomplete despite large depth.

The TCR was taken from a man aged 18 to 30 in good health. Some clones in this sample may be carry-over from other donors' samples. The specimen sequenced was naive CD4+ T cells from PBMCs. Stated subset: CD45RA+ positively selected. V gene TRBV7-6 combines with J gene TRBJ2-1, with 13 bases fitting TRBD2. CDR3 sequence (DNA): TGTGCCAGCAGCTCACGCACTAGCGGGAGGGTCAATGAGCAGTTCTTC. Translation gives CASSSRTSGRVNEQFF.